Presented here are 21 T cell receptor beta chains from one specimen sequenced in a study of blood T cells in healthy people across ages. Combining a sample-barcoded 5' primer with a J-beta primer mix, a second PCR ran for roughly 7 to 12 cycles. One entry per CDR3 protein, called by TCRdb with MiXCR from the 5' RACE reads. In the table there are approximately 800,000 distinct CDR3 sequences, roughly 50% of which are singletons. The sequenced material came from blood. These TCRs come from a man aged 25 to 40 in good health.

Here the CDR3 reads CASLFDSYNEQYF. In nucleotides, the CDR3 is TGTGCCAGCCTGTTCGACTCCTACAATGAGCAGTACTTC. The rearrangement uses TRBV6-6 and TRBJ2-1; D gene ambiguous. The J call is in doubt because the DNA end fits TRBJ2-7 better. Germline CDR1 is MNHNY and CDR2 is SVGAGI (reference sequence). The CDR3 runs 13 residues.

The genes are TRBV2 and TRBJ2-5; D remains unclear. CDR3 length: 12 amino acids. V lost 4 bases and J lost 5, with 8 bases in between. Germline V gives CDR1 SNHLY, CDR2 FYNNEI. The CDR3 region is CASSVNLETQYF. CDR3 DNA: TGTGCCAGCAGTGTGAACCTGGAGACCCAGTACTTC.

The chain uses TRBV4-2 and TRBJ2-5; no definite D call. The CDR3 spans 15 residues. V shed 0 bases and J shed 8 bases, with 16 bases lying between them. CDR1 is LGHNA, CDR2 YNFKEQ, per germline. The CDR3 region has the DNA TGTGCCAGCAGCCAAGAGCAGACCGTCGGGCGAACCCAGTACTTC. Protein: CASSQEQTVGRTQYF.

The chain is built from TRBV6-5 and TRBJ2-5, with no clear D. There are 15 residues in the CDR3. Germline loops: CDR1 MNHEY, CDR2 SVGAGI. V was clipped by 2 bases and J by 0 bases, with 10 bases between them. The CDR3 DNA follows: TGTGCCAGCAGTTACGGTTTCTCCCACCAAGAGACCCAGTACTTC. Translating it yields CASSYGFSHQETQYF.

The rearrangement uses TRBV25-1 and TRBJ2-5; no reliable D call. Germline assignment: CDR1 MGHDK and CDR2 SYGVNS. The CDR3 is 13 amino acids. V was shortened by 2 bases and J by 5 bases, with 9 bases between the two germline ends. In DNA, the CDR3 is TGTGCCAGCAGTGAAGGGGTGACGGAGACCCAGTACTTC. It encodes CASSEGVTETQYF. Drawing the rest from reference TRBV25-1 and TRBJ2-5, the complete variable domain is EADIYQTPRYLVIGTGKKITLECSQTMGHDKMYWYQQDPGMELHLIHYSYGVNSTEKGDLSSESTVSRIRTEHFPLTLESARPSHTSQYLCASSEGVTETQYFGPGTRLLVL.

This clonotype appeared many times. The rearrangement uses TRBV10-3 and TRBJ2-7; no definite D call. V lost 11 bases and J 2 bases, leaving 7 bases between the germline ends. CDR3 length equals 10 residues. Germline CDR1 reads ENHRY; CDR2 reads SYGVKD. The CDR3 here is CASRPYEQYF. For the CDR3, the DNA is TGTGCCTCCCGTCCCTACGAGCAGTACTTC.

CDR3 residues: CASGLTPYNSPLHF. Written as DNA, the CDR3 is TGCGCCAGCGGCCTGACACCGTATAATTCACCCCTCCACTTT. The chain couples TRBV5-1 to TRBJ1-6; D is unresolved. The CDR3 has 14 residues. Germline V gene data show CDR1 as SGHRS and CDR2 as YFSETQ. Trimming removed 7 bases from V and 4 bases from J, with 12 bases in between.

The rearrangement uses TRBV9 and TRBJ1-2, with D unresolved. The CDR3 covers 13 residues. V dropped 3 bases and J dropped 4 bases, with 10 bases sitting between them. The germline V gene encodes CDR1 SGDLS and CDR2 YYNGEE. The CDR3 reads CASSEAWGYGYTF. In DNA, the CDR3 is TGTGCCAGCAGCGAGGCGTGGGGCTATGGCTACACCTTC.

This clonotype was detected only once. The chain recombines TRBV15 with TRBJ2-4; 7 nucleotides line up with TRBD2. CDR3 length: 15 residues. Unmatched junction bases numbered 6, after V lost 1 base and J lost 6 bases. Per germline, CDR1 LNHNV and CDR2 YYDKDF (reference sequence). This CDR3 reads CATSRGEPGGNIQYF. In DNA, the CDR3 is TGTGCCACCAGCAGAGGGGAACCGGGAGGAAACATTCAGTACTTC.

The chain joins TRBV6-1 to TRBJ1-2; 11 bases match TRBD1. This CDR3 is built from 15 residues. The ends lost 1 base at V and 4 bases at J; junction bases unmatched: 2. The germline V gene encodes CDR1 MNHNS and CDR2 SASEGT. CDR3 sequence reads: CASSEGTGGSYGYTF. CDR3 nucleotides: TGTGCCAGCAGTGAAGGGACAGGGGGCAGCTATGGCTACACCTTC.

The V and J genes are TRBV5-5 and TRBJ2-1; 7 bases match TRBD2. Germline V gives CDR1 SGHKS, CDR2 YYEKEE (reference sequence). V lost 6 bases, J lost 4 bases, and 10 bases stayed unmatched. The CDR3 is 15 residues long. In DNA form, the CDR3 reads TGTGCCAGCACCTACGTGGCTAGCGGATACAATGAGCAGTTCTTC. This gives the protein CASTYVASGYNEQFF.

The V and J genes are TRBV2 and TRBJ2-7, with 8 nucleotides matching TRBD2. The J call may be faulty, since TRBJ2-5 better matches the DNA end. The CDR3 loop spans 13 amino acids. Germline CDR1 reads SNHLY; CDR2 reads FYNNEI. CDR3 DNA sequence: TGTGCCAGCAAAGGGACTAGGAGAGAGACCCAGTACTTC. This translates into CASKGTRRETQYF.

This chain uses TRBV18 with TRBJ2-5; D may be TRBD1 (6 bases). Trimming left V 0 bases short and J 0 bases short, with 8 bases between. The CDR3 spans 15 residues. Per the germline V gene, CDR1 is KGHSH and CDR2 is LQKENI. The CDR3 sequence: CASSPPGQYQETQYF. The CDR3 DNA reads TGTGCCAGCTCACCACCTGGACAGTACCAAGAGACCCAGTACTTC.

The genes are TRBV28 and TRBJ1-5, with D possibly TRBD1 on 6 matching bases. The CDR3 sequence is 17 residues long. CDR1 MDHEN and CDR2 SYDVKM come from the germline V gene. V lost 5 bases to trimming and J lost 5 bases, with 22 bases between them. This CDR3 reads CASSHRKWDIPYQPQHF. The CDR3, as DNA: TGTGCCAGCAGTCACAGAAAGTGGGACATACCTTATCAGCCCCAGCATTTT.

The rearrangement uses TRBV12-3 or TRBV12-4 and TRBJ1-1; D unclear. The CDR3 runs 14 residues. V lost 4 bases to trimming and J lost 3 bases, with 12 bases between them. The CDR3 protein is CASSSRRSDTEAFF. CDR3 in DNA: TGTGCCAGCAGTTCGCGTAGATCGGACACTGAAGCTTTCTTT.

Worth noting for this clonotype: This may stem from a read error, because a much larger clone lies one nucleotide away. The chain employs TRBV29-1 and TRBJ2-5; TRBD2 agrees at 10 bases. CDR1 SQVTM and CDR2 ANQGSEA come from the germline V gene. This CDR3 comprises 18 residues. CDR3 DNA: TGCAGCGCTGAAGATCTTAGGGCTAGCGGGAGAACATGGGAGACCCAGTACTTC. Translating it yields CSAEDLRASGRTWETQYF.

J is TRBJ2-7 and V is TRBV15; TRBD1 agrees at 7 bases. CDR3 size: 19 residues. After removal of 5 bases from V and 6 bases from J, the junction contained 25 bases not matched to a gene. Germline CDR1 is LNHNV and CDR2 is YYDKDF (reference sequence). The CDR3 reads CATSVKIGTAPKNYPEQYF. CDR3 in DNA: TGTGCCACCAGCGTCAAGATCGGGACAGCACCCAAAAATTACCCCGAGCAGTACTTC.

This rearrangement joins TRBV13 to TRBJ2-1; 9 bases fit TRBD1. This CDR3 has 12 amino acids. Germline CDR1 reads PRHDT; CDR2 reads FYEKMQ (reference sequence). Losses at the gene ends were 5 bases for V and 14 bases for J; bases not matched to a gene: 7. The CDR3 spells CASSLTGGLEFF. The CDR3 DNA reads TGTGCCAGCAGCCTGACAGGGGGATTAGAGTTCTTC.

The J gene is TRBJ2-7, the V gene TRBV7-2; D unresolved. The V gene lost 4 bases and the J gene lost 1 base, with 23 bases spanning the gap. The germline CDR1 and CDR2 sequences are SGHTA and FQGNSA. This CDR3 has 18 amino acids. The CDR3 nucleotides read TGTGCCAGCAGCTACTCGTTTGTCGAGAGATCGGTATCCTACGAGCAGTACTTC. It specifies CASSYSFVERSVSYEQYF.

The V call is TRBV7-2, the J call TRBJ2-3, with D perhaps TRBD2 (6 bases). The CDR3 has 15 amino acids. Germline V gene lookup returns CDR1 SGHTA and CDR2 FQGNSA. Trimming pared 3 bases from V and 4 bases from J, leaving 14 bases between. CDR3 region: CASSLAPGASDTQYF. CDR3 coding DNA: TGTGCCAGCAGCTTGGCCCCGGGAGCCTCAGATACGCAGTATTTT.

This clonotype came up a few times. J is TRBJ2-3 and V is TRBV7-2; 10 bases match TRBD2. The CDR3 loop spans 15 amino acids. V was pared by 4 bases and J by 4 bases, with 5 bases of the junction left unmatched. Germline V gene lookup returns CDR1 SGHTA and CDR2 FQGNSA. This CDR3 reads CASSSQAGGPDTQYF. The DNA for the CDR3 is TGTGCCAGCAGCTCGCAAGCGGGAGGGCCAGATACGCAGTATTTT.